A selection of T cell receptor beta chains follows, all from one sample in a study of human T cells and chemical hapten exposure. From the RACE reads, TCRdb called clonotypes with MiXCR, one entry per CDR3 protein. The table shows about 120,000 distinct CDR3 sequences, with about 14% occurring only once. This specimen was whole blood, taken in connection with sensitization to the hapten diphenylcyclopropenone (DPC). Source of these receptors: a woman aged 18 to 35 with alopecia areata. Some clones in this sample may be carry-over from other donors' samples. Each CDR3 is given with its conserved first and last residue. The D gene is left open where the match is weak. Size is stated for part of the rows, as once, few or many counts, or as a class when the clone is expanded.

size	V	D	J	CDR3	DNA
few	TRBV9	NA	TRBJ2-1	CASSTRNNEQFF	TGTGCCAGCAGCACCAGGAATAATGAGCAGTTCTTC
NA	TRBV5-1	NA	TRBJ2-5	CASSLSRGARRQETQYF	TGCGCCAGCAGCTTGAGCAGGGGGGCCAGGAGGCAAGAGACCCAGTACTTC
few	TRBV29-1	TRBD2	TRBJ2-7	CSVEISGGVDEQYF	TGCAGCGTTGAAATCTCCGGGGGGGTTGACGAGCAGTACTTC
NA	TRBV6-5	TRBD2	TRBJ2-3	CASSSSGGDTQYF	TGTGCCAGCAGTTCTAGCGGCGGAGATACGCAGTATTTT
many	TRBV28	NA	TRBJ2-3	CASSLPTTDTQYF	TGTGCCAGCAGTCTTCCAACCACAGATACGCAGTATTTT
NA	TRBV28	NA	TRBJ2-7	CASSPPVSYEQYF	TGTGCCAGCTCGCCCCCCGTATCCTACGAGCAGTACTTC
many	TRBV30	NA	TRBJ1-3	CALWTARNTIYF	TGTGCCTTGTGGACAGCAAGAAACACCATATATTTT
few	TRBV20-1	TRBD1	TRBJ1-5	CSARTGTQPQHF	TGCAGTGCTAGGACAGGGACTCAGCCCCAGCATTTT
many	TRBV5-1	NA	TRBJ1-1	CASSFKDLNTEAFF	TGCGCCAGCAGTTTTAAAGACTTGAACACTGAAGCTTTCTTT
NA	TRBV7-2	NA	TRBJ1-1	CASSLGGSDQTEAFF	TGTGCCAGCAGCTTAGGTGGTAGTGATCAGACTGAAGCTTTCTTT
many	TRBV7-8	TRBD2	TRBJ2-2	CASSFRRLAGPSIGELFF	TGTGCCAGCAGCTTTAGGCGACTAGCGGGCCCTTCTATCGGGGAGCTGTTTTTT
few	TRBV29-1	NA	TRBJ1-1	CSVEDPGGAAFF	TGCAGCGTTGAAGATCCGGGGGGCGCGGCTTTCTTT
NA	TRBV11-2	NA	TRBJ2-2	CASSLVVGNTGELFF	TGTGCCAGCAGCTTAGTGGTTGGAAACACCGGGGAGCTGTTTTTT
many	TRBV24-1	NA	TRBJ2-3	CATSDLTGAPTDTQYF	TGTGCCACCAGTGATTTAACCGGGGCCCCCACAGATACGCAGTATTTT
many	TRBV6-2/TRBV6-3	TRBD1	TRBJ2-3	CASRPRTGTTDTQYF	TGTGCCAGCAGACCTAGGACAGGGACGACAGATACGCAGTATTTT
NA	TRBV10-1	NA	TRBJ1-1	CASSESTGWGNTEAFF	TGCGCCAGCAGTGAGTCTACAGGGTGGGGGAACACTGAAGCTTTCTTT
few	TRBV5-1	NA	TRBJ1-1	CASSPNSANTEAFF	TGCGCCAGCAGCCCTAATTCGGCGAACACTGAAGCTTTCTTT
NA	TRBV5-4	NA	TRBJ2-3	CASSFGSVVTDTQYF	TGTGCCAGCAGCTTCGGGTCCGTAGTCACAGATACGCAGTATTTT
few	TRBV10-1	TRBD1	TRBJ2-3	CASSEPTGQGQDTQYF	TGCGCCAGCAGTGAGCCCACGGGACAGGGGCAAGATACGCAGTATTTT
NA	TRBV10-3	NA	TRBJ2-3	CAISVAGIDTQYF	TGTGCCATCAGTGTTGCGGGGATAGATACGCAGTATTTT
many	TRBV3-2	NA	TRBJ2-7	CASSRGTAYEQYF	TGTGCCAGCAGCCGAGGGACAGCCTACGAGCAGTACTTC
few	TRBV7-9	NA	TRBJ1-5	CASSRSGQPQHF	TGTGCCAGCAGTCGATCGGGTCAGCCCCAGCATTTT